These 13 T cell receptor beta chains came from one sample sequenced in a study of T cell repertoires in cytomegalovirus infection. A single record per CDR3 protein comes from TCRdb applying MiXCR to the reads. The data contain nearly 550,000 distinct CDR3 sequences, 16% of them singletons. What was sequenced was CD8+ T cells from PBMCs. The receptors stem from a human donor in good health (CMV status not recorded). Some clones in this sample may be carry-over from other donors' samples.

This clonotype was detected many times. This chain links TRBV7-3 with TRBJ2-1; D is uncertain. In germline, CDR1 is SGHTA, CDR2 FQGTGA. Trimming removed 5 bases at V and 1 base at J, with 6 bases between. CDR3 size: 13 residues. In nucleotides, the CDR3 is TGTGCCAGCAGCCAAGGTTCCTACAATGAGCAGTTCTTC. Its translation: CASSQGSYNEQFF. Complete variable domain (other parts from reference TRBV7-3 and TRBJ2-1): GAGVSQTPSNKVTEKGKYVELRCDPISGHTALYWYRQSLGQGPEFLIYFQGTGAADDSGLPNDRFFAVRPEGSVSTLKIQRTERGDSAVYLCASSQGSYNEQFFGPGTRLTVL.

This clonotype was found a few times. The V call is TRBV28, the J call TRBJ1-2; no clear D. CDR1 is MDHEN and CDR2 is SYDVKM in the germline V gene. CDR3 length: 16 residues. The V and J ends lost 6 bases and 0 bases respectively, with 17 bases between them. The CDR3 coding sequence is TGTGCCAGCAGCCGGGAGCCCGCCTTGGCTAACTATGGCTACACCTTC. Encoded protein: CASSREPALANYGYTF.

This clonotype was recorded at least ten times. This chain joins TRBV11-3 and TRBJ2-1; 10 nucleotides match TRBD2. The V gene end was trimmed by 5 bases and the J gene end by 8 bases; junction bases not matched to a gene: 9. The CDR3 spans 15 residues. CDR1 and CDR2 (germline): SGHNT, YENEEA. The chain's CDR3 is CASSPQRGGRDEQFF. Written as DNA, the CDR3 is TGTGCCAGCAGCCCCCAGCGGGGGGGCCGGGATGAGCAGTTCTTC.

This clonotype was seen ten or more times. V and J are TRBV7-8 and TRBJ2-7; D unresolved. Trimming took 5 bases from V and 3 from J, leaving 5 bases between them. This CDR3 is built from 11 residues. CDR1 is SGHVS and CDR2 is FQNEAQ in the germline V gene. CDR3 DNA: TGTGCCAGCAGCCCGGACTACGAGCAGTACTTC. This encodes CASSPDYEQYF.

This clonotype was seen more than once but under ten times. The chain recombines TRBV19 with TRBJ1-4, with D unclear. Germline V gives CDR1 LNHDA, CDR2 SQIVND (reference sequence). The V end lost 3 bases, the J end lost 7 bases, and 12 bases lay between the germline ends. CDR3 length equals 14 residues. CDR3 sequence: CASSINPAVEKLFF. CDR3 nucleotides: TGTGCCAGTAGTATTAATCCGGCAGTTGAAAAACTGTTTTTT.

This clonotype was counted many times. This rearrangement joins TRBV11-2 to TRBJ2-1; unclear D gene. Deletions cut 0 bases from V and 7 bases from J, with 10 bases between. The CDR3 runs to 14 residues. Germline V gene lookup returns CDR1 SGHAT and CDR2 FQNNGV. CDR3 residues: CASSLEDPTNEQFF. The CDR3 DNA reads TGTGCCAGCAGCTTAGAGGACCCTACGAATGAGCAGTTCTTC. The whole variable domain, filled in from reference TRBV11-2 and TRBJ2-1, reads EAGVAQSPRYKIIEKRQSVAFWCNPISGHATLYWYQQILGQGPKLLIQFQNNGVVDDSQLPKDRFSAERLKGVDSTLKIQPAKLEDSAVYLCASSLEDPTNEQFFGPGTRLTVL.

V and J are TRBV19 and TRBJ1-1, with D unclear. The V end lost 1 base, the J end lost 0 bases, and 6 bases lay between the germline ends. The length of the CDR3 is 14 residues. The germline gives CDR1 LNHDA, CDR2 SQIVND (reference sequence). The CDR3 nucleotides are TGTGCCAGTAGTATAGGCGGGATGAACACTGAAGCTTTCTTT. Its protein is CASSIGGMNTEAFF.

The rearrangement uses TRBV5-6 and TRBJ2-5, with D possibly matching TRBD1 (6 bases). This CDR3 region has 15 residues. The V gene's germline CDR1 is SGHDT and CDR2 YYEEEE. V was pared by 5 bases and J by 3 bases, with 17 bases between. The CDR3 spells CASSYAWTEEETQYF. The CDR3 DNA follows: TGTGCCAGCAGTTACGCCTGGACAGAAGAAGAGACCCAGTACTTC.

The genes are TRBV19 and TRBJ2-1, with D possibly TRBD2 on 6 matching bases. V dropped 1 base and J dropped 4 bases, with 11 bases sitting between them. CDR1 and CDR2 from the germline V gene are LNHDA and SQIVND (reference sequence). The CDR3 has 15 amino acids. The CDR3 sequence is CASSIGAGRYNEQFF. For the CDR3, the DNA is TGTGCCAGTAGTATAGGGGCGGGAAGGTACAATGAGCAGTTCTTC.

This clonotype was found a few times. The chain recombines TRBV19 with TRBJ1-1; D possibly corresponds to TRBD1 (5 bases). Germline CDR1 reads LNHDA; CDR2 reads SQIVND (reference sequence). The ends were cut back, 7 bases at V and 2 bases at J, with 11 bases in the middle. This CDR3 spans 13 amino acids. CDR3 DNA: TGTGCCAGTACCGTGGACATAAACACTGAAGCTTTCTTT. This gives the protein CASTVDINTEAFF.

In DNA form, the CDR3 reads TGTGCCAGCAGCGTAGATCGCGAGGGACAGACGACTAGAAGCGGGAGGTCCAGAGAGCAGTTCTTC. Its translation is CASSVDREGQTTRSGRSREQFF. The chain recombines TRBV9 with TRBJ2-1; 9 bases line up with TRBD2. V shed 0 bases, J shed 10 bases, and the junction held 29 bases outside the gene matches. The V gene's germline CDR1 is SGDLS and CDR2 YYNGEE. CDR3 length equals 22 residues.

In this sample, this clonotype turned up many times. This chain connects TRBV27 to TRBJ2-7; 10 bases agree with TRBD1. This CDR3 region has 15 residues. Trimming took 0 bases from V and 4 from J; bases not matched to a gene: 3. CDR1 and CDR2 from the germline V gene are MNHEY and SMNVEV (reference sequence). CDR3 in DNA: TGTGCCAGCAGTTTATCCGGACAGGGGGTATACGAGCAGTACTTC. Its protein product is CASSLSGQGVYEQYF.

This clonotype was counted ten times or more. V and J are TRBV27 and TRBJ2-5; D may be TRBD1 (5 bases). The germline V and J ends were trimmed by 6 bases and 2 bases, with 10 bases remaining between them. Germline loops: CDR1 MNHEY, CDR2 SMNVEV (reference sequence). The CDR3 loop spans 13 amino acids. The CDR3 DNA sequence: TGTGCCAGCAGCTTAGACAGACAAGAGACCCAGTACTTC. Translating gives CASSLDRQETQYF.